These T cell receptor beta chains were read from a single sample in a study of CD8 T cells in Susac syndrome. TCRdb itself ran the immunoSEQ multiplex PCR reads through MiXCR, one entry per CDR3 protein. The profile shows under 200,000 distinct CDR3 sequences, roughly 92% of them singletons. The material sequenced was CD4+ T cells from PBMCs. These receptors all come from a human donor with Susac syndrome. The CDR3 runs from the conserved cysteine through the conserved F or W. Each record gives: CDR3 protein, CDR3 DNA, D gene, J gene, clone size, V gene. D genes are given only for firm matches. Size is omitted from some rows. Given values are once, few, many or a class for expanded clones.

CDR3: CSARLGQFAYGGSPLHF; DNA: TGCAGTGCTAGATTGGGACAGTTCGCTTACGGTGGTTCACCCCTCCACTTT; D: TRBD1; J: TRBJ1-6; size: NA; V: TRBV20-1
CDR3: CASSLQGGGNQPQHF; DNA: TGTGCCAGCAGCTTGCAGGGTGGGGGCAATCAGCCCCAGCATTTT; D: NA; J: TRBJ1-5; size: NA; V: TRBV5-8
CDR3: CATSELTGELFF; DNA: TGTGCCACCAGTGAGTTGACCGGGGAGCTGTTTTTT; D: NA; J: TRBJ2-2; size: NA; V: TRBV24-1
CDR3: CASRRRTNNEQFF; DNA: TGTGCCAGCAGAAGGCGGACAAACAATGAGCAGTTCTTC; D: NA; J: TRBJ2-1; size: NA; V: TRBV6-5
CDR3: CASSFVSGVGEKLFF; DNA: TGTGCCAGCAGCTTCGTGTCAGGGGTGGGTGAAAAACTGTTTTTT; D: NA; J: TRBJ1-4; size: NA; V: TRBV7-9
CDR3: CSASRRGGARDEQFF; DNA: TGCAGTGCTAGTCGACGCGGGGGGGCCAGGGATGAGCAGTTCTTC; D: TRBD2; J: TRBJ2-1; size: NA; V: TRBV20-1
CDR3: CSAPRGFNEQYF; DNA: TGCAGTGCTCCCAGGGGGTTCAACGAGCAGTACTTC; D: TRBD1; J: TRBJ2-7; size: NA; V: TRBV20-1
CDR3: CASSPPSREDGYTF; DNA: TGTGCCAGCTCACCCCCTTCTAGGGAAGATGGCTACACCTTC; D: NA; J: TRBJ1-2; size: once; V: TRBV18
CDR3: CASRGPAGVTGELFF; DNA: TGCGCCAGCAGGGGGCCGGCGGGGGTGACCGGGGAGCTGTTTTTT; D: TRBD2; J: TRBJ2-2; size: NA; V: TRBV10-2
CDR3: CASINRGGYEQYF; DNA: TGTGCCAGCATTAACAGGGGCGGCTACGAGCAGTACTTC; D: TRBD1; J: TRBJ2-7; size: NA; V: TRBV2
CDR3: CATRQAAGGNSPLHF; DNA: TGTGCCACCAGACAGGCAGCAGGGGGGAATTCACCCCTCCACTTT; D: TRBD1; J: TRBJ1-6; size: NA; V: TRBV15
CDR3: CASSFTGHQPQHF; DNA: TGTGCCAGCAGTTTTACAGGGCACCAGCCCCAGCATTTT; D: NA; J: TRBJ1-5; size: NA; V: TRBV27
CDR3: CASSLQGVGRGYTF; DNA: TGTGCCAGCAGTCTACAGGGAGTCGGACGCGGCTACACCTTC; D: NA; J: TRBJ1-2; size: NA; V: TRBV6-5
CDR3: CASSLEGGRETQYF; DNA: TGTGCCAGCAGCCTGGAGGGGGGCCGCGAGACCCAGTACTTC; D: NA; J: TRBJ2-5; size: NA; V: TRBV5-4
CDR3: CASSSNRYEQYF; DNA: TGTGCCAGCAGTTCCAACAGATACGAGCAGTACTTC; D: NA; J: TRBJ2-7; size: once; V: TRBV5-4
CDR3: CATLNGGSYEQYF; DNA: TGTGCCACCCTAAACGGGGGGTCCTACGAGCAGTACTTC; D: TRBD2; J: TRBJ2-7; size: NA; V: TRBV11-2
CDR3: CASSFWTSVLVQFF; DNA: TGTGCCAGCAGCTTTTGGACTAGCGTCCTAGTACAGTTCTTC; D: TRBD2; J: TRBJ2-1; size: once; V: TRBV5-4
CDR3: CASRQGEAGTRPEQYF; DNA: TGTGCCAGCAGACAAGGGGAAGCGGGGACGAGACCGGAGCAGTATTTT; D: TRBD2; J: TRBJ2-3; size: NA; V: TRBV6-1
CDR3: CASSLVGRGSNTEAFF; DNA: TGTGCCAGCAGCTTGGTCGGCAGGGGCTCGAACACTGAAGCTTTCTTT; D: NA; J: TRBJ1-1; size: NA; V: TRBV5-6
CDR3: CASSFEPGAGNTEAFF; DNA: TGCGCCAGCAGCTTCGAGCCGGGAGCGGGCAACACTGAAGCTTTCTTT; D: NA; J: TRBJ1-1; size: NA; V: TRBV5-1
CDR3: CASSEFGTGVRETQYF; DNA: TGTGCCAGCAGTGAATTTGGGACAGGGGTAAGGGAGACCCAGTACTTC; D: TRBD1; J: TRBJ2-5; size: NA; V: TRBV25-1
CDR3: CSAFIREYTQYF; DNA: TGCAGTGCTTTTATCAGGGAATATACGCAGTATTTT; D: NA; J: TRBJ2-3; size: NA; V: TRBV20-1
CDR3: CASSLVADSGYGYTF; DNA: TGCGCCAGCAGCTTGGTAGCGGACTCAGGCTATGGCTACACCTTC; D: NA; J: TRBJ1-2; size: NA; V: TRBV5-1
CDR3: CATSATWGGQETQYF; DNA: TGTGCCACCAGTGCGACCTGGGGGGGCCAAGAGACCCAGTACTTC; D: TRBD2; J: TRBJ2-5; size: NA; V: TRBV24-1
CDR3: CASSPEDGLHQPQHF; DNA: TGTGCCAGCAGCCCAGAGGACGGGTTACATCAGCCCCAGCATTTT; D: NA; J: TRBJ1-5; size: NA; V: TRBV7-8
CDR3: CSVVEGGAGANVLTF; DNA: TGCAGCGTTGTTGAAGGGGGAGCTGGGGCCAACGTCCTGACTTTC; D: NA; J: TRBJ2-6; size: NA; V: TRBV29-1
CDR3: CSASSGGAKQETQYF; DNA: TGCAGTGCTAGTAGCGGGGGGGCCAAACAAGAGACCCAGTACTTC; D: TRBD2; J: TRBJ2-5; size: once; V: TRBV20-1
CDR3: CASNDRDQEETQYF; DNA: TGTGCCAGCAACGACAGGGACCAAGAAGAGACCCAGTACTTC; D: TRBD1; J: TRBJ2-5; size: NA; V: TRBV19
CDR3: CASSRRGGTYGYTF; DNA: TGTGCCAGCAGCCGGAGGGGGGGCACCTATGGCTACACCTTC; D: NA; J: TRBJ1-2; size: NA; V: TRBV3-1
CDR3: CSGVRDRDVTGGYTF; DNA: TGCAGCGGCGTGAGGGACAGGGACGTTACCGGAGGCTACACCTTC; D: TRBD1; J: TRBJ1-2; size: NA; V: TRBV29-1
CDR3: CAWSASGEGDTQYF; DNA: TGTGCCTGGAGTGCTAGCGGGGAGGGAGATACGCAGTATTTT; D: TRBD2; J: TRBJ2-3; size: NA; V: TRBV30
CDR3: CASSIRLAGVSSSYEQYF; DNA: TGCGCCAGCAGCATCAGACTAGCGGGGGTTTCCAGCTCCTACGAGCAGTACTTC; D: TRBD2; J: TRBJ2-7; size: NA; V: TRBV5-1
CDR3: CASRPGTESTDTQYF; DNA: TGCGCCAGCAGACCCGGGACCGAGAGCACAGATACGCAGTATTTT; D: NA; J: TRBJ2-3; size: once; V: TRBV5-1
CDR3: CASSLATMTNEQFF; DNA: TGTGCCAGCAGCCTAGCAACGATGACCAATGAGCAGTTCTTC; D: NA; J: TRBJ2-1; size: NA; V: TRBV7-9
CDR3: CASSVGHLNQPQHF; DNA: TGTGCCAGCAGCGTAGGGCATTTGAATCAGCCCCAGCATTTT; D: NA; J: TRBJ1-5; size: NA; V: TRBV9
CDR3: CASSQDEGSYEQYF; DNA: TGCGCCAGCAGCCAAGATGAGGGGAGCTACGAGCAGTACTTC; D: NA; J: TRBJ2-7; size: once; V: TRBV4-3
CDR3: CASSQEEGDGYGYTF; DNA: TGCGCCAGCAGCCAAGAAGAGGGCGACGGCTATGGCTACACCTTC; D: NA; J: TRBJ1-2; size: NA; V: TRBV4-1
CDR3: CASSQDTGRARDTQYF; DNA: TGTGCCAGCAGCCAAGATACCGGTCGGGCCAGGGATACGCAGTATTTT; D: NA; J: TRBJ2-3; size: once; V: TRBV14
CDR3: CASSAPRGTAFSGANVLTF; DNA: TGTGCCAGCAGCGCTCCCAGGGGGACAGCCTTCTCTGGGGCCAACGTCCTGACTTTC; D: TRBD1; J: TRBJ2-6; size: NA; V: TRBV7-9
CDR3: CSAARGTGNTEAFF; DNA: TGCAGTGCTGCCAGGGGGACAGGGAACACTGAAGCTTTCTTT; D: TRBD1; J: TRBJ1-1; size: NA; V: TRBV20-1
CDR3: CSAREGQGLAFF; DNA: TGCAGTGCTAGAGAAGGACAGGGGTTAGCTTTCTTT; D: TRBD1; J: TRBJ1-1; size: NA; V: TRBV20-1
CDR3: CSARQIGQGMQPQHF; DNA: TGCAGTGCTAGACAAATCGGACAGGGAATGCAGCCCCAGCATTTT; D: TRBD1; J: TRBJ1-5; size: NA; V: TRBV20-1
CDR3: CSVGAGSGANVLTF; DNA: TGCAGCGTTGGGGCAGGCTCTGGGGCCAACGTCCTGACTTTC; D: NA; J: TRBJ2-6; size: NA; V: TRBV29-1
CDR3: CSARTDGDSYEQYF; DNA: TGCAGTGCGAGGACAGATGGGGACTCCTACGAGCAGTACTTC; D: NA; J: TRBJ2-7; size: NA; V: TRBV20-1
CDR3: CSARDRRLASYEQYF; DNA: TGCAGTGCTAGAGATCGCAGACTAGCTTCCTACGAGCAGTACTTC; D: TRBD2; J: TRBJ2-7; size: NA; V: TRBV20-1
CDR3: CASSYFATGQGRRETQYF; DNA: TGTGCCAGCAGTTATTTCGCCACGGGACAGGGGCGGAGGGAGACCCAGTACTTC; D: TRBD1; J: TRBJ2-5; size: NA; V: TRBV6-5
CDR3: CASTLDRGQETQYF; DNA: TGTGCCAGCACCCTGGACAGGGGACAAGAGACCCAGTACTTC; D: TRBD1; J: TRBJ2-5; size: NA; V: TRBV2